This T cell receptor beta chain was sequenced in a study of OX40 agonist ivuxolimab in advanced cancers. CDR1 and CDR2 from the germline V gene are MNHNS and SASEGT. The length of the CDR3 is 18 residues. V was clipped by 1 base and J by 0 bases; unmatched bases: 9. Clones were read by immunoSEQ multiplex PCR, and TCRdb kept only the in-frame ones, dropping some. The sample shows some 69,000 clones, around 88% of them seen only once. The sequences come from CD4+ or CD8+ T cells sorted from blood, collected in a trial of the OX40 agonist ivuxolimab. The source of this sequence is an adult with an advanced solid tumor such as melanoma, head and neck, liver or kidney cancer. The chain joins TRBV6-1 to TRBJ1-3; TRBD1 matches 7 bases. CDR3 coding DNA: TGTGCCAGCAGTGAAGGGGTCGCGGGACAGTTCTCTGGAAACACCATATATTTT. Protein: CASSEGVAGQFSGNTIYF.